These 32 T cell receptor beta chains were all obtained from the same sample, sequenced in a study of blood T cell repertoires in COVID-19. The assay was immunoSEQ multiplex PCR, and TCRdb's table has in-frame clones only and misses some. The sample has over 250,000 clones, approximately 83% seen once. Sequenced material: peripheral blood. The receptors were gathered from a woman aged 70 to 79 with acute or convalescent COVID-19.

This sequence joins TRBV2 and TRBJ1-1; 8 nucleotides agree with TRBD1. Germline loops: CDR1 SNHLY, CDR2 FYNNEI. Unmatched junction bases numbered 4, after V lost 3 bases and J lost 10 bases. This CDR3 region has 12 residues. CDR3 sequence reads: CASSERQGRAFF. The CDR3 nucleotides read TGTGCCAGCAGTGAGAGACAGGGGCGAGCTTTCTTT.

The J gene is TRBJ1-5, the V gene TRBV19, with TRBD1 identical over 9 bases. The CDR3 spans 17 residues. The V segment lost 7 bases and the J segment 6 bases; nucleotides outside the gene matches: 16. Germline V gene sequence: CDR1 LNHDA, CDR2 SQIVND (reference sequence). The CDR3 reads CASTPGWGQGRSQPQHF. As DNA, the CDR3 is TGTGCCAGTACCCCCGGGTGGGGACAGGGAAGGTCTCAGCCCCAGCATTTT.

V usage is TRBV2 and J usage is TRBJ2-1; D gene ambiguous. Germline V CDR1 and CDR2: SNHLY, FYNNEI. Trimming removed 6 bases at V and 7 bases at J, with 19 bases between. This CDR3 has 15 amino acids. CDR3 sequence (DNA): TGTGCCAGCAGGGGCGAAAACCCTATTTGGAATGAGCAGTTCTTC. It translates to CASRGENPIWNEQFF.

The CDR3 loop reads CAWTGQTYGYTF. The CDR3 DNA reads TGTGCCTGGACAGGCCAGACCTATGGCTACACCTTC. The V gene is TRBV30, the J gene TRBJ1-2; no clear D. The germline CDR1 and CDR2 sequences are GTSNPN and SVGIG (reference sequence). V was pared by 4 bases and J by 4 bases, with 10 bases between. The CDR3 sequence is 12 residues long.

The chain employs TRBV11-2 and TRBJ2-2; D uncertain. The CDR3 has 13 amino acids. V was cut by 5 bases and J by 2 bases, with 6 bases left in between. Germline V gene data show CDR1 as SGHAT and CDR2 as FQNNGV. The CDR3 nucleotides read TGTGCCAGCAGCAGTACAAACACCGGGGAGCTGTTTTTT. It specifies CASSSTNTGELFF.

This clone appeared a single time. This chain links TRBV7-8 with TRBJ2-7; TRBD2 matches 10 bases. The CDR3 is 18 amino acids. With 2 bases clipped from V and 6 bases from J, the junction kept 16 bases outside the gene matches. Germline V CDR1 and CDR2: SGHVS, FQNEAQ. CDR3 amino acids: CASSLTDLLAGPATEQYF. In DNA, the CDR3 is TGTGCCAGCAGCTTAACTGATTTACTAGCGGGGCCCGCGACCGAGCAGTACTTC.

This chain joins TRBV3-1 (or the pseudogene TRBV3-2) and TRBJ2-7; 12 nucleotides line up with TRBD2. This CDR3 is built from 17 residues. V trimming: 2 bases; J trimming: 6 bases; junction bases outside the gene matches: 11. The germline gives CDR1 LGHDT, CDR2 YNNKEL (reference sequence). CDR3 in amino acids: CASSQQGLLAGGAEQYF. The CDR3 DNA sequence: TGTGCCAGCAGCCAACAGGGACTACTAGCGGGGGGAGCCGAGCAGTACTTC.

This clone was seen only once. The DNA of the CDR3 is TGCGCCAGCACCACCGCGGGGGGAAGCACTGAAGCTTTCTTT. Protein sequence: CASTTAGGSTEAFF. The genes are TRBV5-1 and TRBJ1-1, with a possible D match to TRBD1 (5 bases). The germline CDR1 and CDR2 sequences are SGHRS and YFSETQ. Deletions cut 6 bases from V and 4 bases from J, with 16 bases between. The CDR3 has 14 residues.

The genes are TRBV19 and TRBJ2-3; D possibly corresponds to TRBD1 (5 bases). Between the trimmed V and J ends, which lost 6 bases and 6 bases, there was a span of 13 bases. Germline lookup yields CDR1 LNHDA and CDR2 SQIVND (reference sequence). There are 13 residues in the CDR3. The CDR3 DNA sequence: TGTGCCAGTAGCCCCGACAGCTCCGATACGCAGTATTTT. It codes for CASSPDSSDTQYF. The full variable domain, rest sourced from reference TRBV19 and TRBJ2-3, is DGGITQSPKYLFRKEGQNVTLSCEQNLNHDAMYWYRQDPGQGLRLIYYSQIVNDFQKGDIAEGYSVSREKKESFPLTVTSAQKNPTAFYLCASSPDSSDTQYFGPGTRLTVL.

The chain combines TRBV20-1 with TRBJ2-7, with D hard to call. Germline V CDR1 and CDR2: DFQATT, SNEGSKA (reference sequence). V gave up 5 bases and J gave up 1 base, with 9 bases separating them. The CDR3 runs 12 residues. CDR3 region: CSAGGRSYEQYF. CDR3 nucleotide sequence: TGCAGTGCTGGTGGGCGGTCCTACGAGCAGTACTTC.

The V and J genes are TRBV5-1 and TRBJ2-7; tentative D call: TRBD1 (6 bases). The CDR3 runs to 13 residues. Trimming took 2 bases from V and 3 from J, leaving 9 bases between them. Germline V gene sequence: CDR1 SGHRS, CDR2 YFSETQ. The CDR3 spells CASSFGGLYEQYF. CDR3 DNA: TGCGCCAGCAGCTTTGGGGGCCTCTACGAGCAGTACTTC. The full variable domain, rest sourced from reference TRBV5-1 and TRBJ2-7, is KAGVTQTPRYLIKTRGQQVTLSCSPISGHRSVSWYQQTPGQGLQFLFEYFSETQRNKGNFPGRFSGRQFSNSRSEMNVSTLELGDSALYLCASSFGGLYEQYFGPGTRLTVT.

V gene TRBV7-2 combines with J gene TRBJ2-2, with D tentatively TRBD2 (6 bases). Trimming removed 0 bases at V and 4 bases at J, with 9 bases between. This CDR3 is 15 amino acids long. Germline CDR1 is SGHTA and CDR2 is FQGNSA. The CDR3 region has the DNA TGTGCCAGCAGCTTAGCGGGGCGGGGCACCGGGGAGCTGTTTTTT. Translating gives CASSLAGRGTGELFF.

In its sample, this clone was seen a few times. This chain uses TRBV7-3 with TRBJ2-3; TRBD1 aligns across 7 bases. The junction had 7 bases not matched to a gene; V was cut back by 5 bases and J by 2 bases. This CDR3 contains 15 residues. Germline V lookup: CDR1 SGHTA, CDR2 FQGTGA. CDR3 in amino acids: CASSTKGGHTDTQYF. Written as DNA, the CDR3 is TGTGCCAGCAGCACAAAAGGGGGCCACACAGATACGCAGTATTTT.

The CDR3 loop is CASSLRDRKWTFF. The CDR3 region has the DNA TGTGCCAGCAGCCTACGGGACAGGAAGTGGACTTTCTTT. This chain uses TRBV3-1 (or the pseudogene TRBV3-2) with TRBJ1-1; the match to TRBD1 covers 8 bases. Trimming at V came to 4 bases and at J to 12 bases, leaving 10 bases not matched to a gene. Germline V gene lookup returns CDR1 LGHDT and CDR2 YNNKEL (reference sequence). The CDR3 is 13 residues long.

The chain employs TRBV5-1 and TRBJ2-1, with TRBD2 matching over 12 bases. Germline assignment: CDR1 SGHRS and CDR2 YFSETQ. The CDR3 is 17 amino acids. V shed 1 base, J shed 6 bases, and the junction held 8 bases outside the gene matches. CDR3 in amino acids: CASSLTPSGGVLNEQFF. The CDR3 region has the DNA TGCGCCAGCAGCTTGACTCCTAGCGGGGGGGTCCTCAATGAGCAGTTCTTC.

V usage is TRBV18 and J usage is TRBJ2-2; a possible D gene is TRBD1 (5 bases). CDR3 size: 16 residues. Germline V gene sequence: CDR1 KGHSH, CDR2 LQKENI. The V end was cut by 0 bases, the J end by 3 bases, with 11 bases between. The CDR3 loop is CASSPPTRVDTGELFF. DNA of the CDR3: TGTGCCAGCTCACCACCAACCAGGGTTGACACCGGGGAGCTGTTTTTT.

The rearrangement joins TRBV10-1 to TRBJ1-1; D is possibly TRBD1 (5 bases). Deletions cut 1 base from V and 4 bases from J, with 7 bases between. The germline gives CDR1 WNHNN, CDR2 SYGVQD (reference sequence). The CDR3 loop spans 13 amino acids. The CDR3 region has the DNA TGCGCCAGCAGTGAGTTAGGGGCCACTGAAGCTTTCTTT. Its translation is CASSELGATEAFF.

This rearrangement joins TRBV6-5 to TRBJ1-6; D is unresolved. Trimming took 0 bases from V and 6 from J, leaving 9 bases between them. Germline V gene sequence: CDR1 MNHEY, CDR2 SVGAGI. The CDR3 spans 15 residues. The CDR3 loop is CASSYSPGSNSPLHF. The CDR3 nucleotides are TGTGCCAGCAGTTACTCACCGGGGTCTAATTCACCCCTCCACTTT.

This rearrangement joins TRBV18 to TRBJ2-2, with a possible D match to TRBD1 (5 bases). The CDR3 runs to 13 residues. Between the trimmed V and J ends, which lost 4 bases and 2 bases, there was a span of 5 bases. Germline V gene lookup returns CDR1 KGHSH and CDR2 LQKENI. CDR3 coding DNA: TGTGCCAGCTCACGGACAAACACCGGGGAGCTGTTTTTT. Protein product: CASSRTNTGELFF.

The V and J genes are TRBV21-1 and TRBJ2-7; the table's D call, TRBD1, was not checked against the DNA. TRBV21-1 is recorded as a pseudogene. The CDR3 covers 17 residues. This CDR3 reads CASSKLPLGRATYEQYF. CDR3 DNA: TGTGCCAGCAGCAAACTCCCCCTGGGCAGGGCGACCTACGAGCAGTACTTC.

In this sample, this clone turned up a few times. The chain has TRBV2 and TRBJ2-7; tentatively, D is TRBD1 (6 bases). The CDR3 is 11 residues long. V lost 5 bases, J lost 7 bases, and 9 bases lay in between. Germline V CDR1 and CDR2: SNHLY, FYNNEI. The CDR3 loop reads CASSRDIEQYF. The CDR3 nucleotides are TGTGCCAGCAGTCGGGACATTGAGCAGTACTTC. Looking up the rest from reference TRBV2 and TRBJ2-7 gives the full variable domain: EPEVTQTPSHQVTQMGQEVILRCVPISNHLYFYWYRQILGQKVEFLVSFYNNEISEKSEIFDDQFSVERPDGSNFTLKIRSTKLEDSAMYFCASSRDIEQYFGPGTRLTVT.

V is TRBV18 and J is TRBJ1-1; D gene uncertain. With 3 bases removed from V and 1 base from J, the gap between germline ends came to 9 bases. The CDR3 has 14 amino acids. Germline assignment: CDR1 KGHSH and CDR2 LQKENI. Written as DNA, the CDR3 is TGTGCCAGCTCACCCGACGGGAAGAACACTGAAGCTTTCTTT. Translating it yields CASSPDGKNTEAFF.

This chain links TRBV3-1 (or the pseudogene TRBV3-2) with TRBJ1-1; tentative D call: TRBD1 (6 bases). V was clipped by 5 bases and J by 4 bases, with 8 bases between them. The CDR3 sequence is 12 residues long. Germline CDR1 reads LGHDT; CDR2 reads YNNKEL (reference sequence). The CDR3: CASSNRATEAFF. CDR3 nucleotide sequence: TGTGCCAGCAGCAACAGGGCCACTGAAGCTTTCTTT.

The chain has TRBV6-5 and TRBJ1-6; 7 nucleotides agree with TRBD1. The CDR3 spans 14 residues. In germline, CDR1 is MNHEY, CDR2 SVGAGI. J gave up 9 bases and V 4 bases, and 6 bases lay outside the gene matches. The CDR3 DNA is TGTGCCAGCAGTTCGGACAGGCGGTTTTCACCCCTCCACTTT. Protein sequence: CASSSDRRFSPLHF.

The chain couples TRBV2 to TRBJ1-1; 8 bases are shared with TRBD1. V lost 5 bases to trimming and J lost 1 base; unmatched junction nucleotides: 3. The germline gives CDR1 SNHLY, CDR2 FYNNEI. There are 14 residues in the CDR3. The CDR3 here is CASSPQGGNTEAFF. The CDR3 DNA reads TGTGCCAGCAGTCCACAGGGGGGGAACACTGAAGCTTTCTTT.

The count of this clone is one. The rearrangement uses TRBV2 and TRBJ2-3; the match to TRBD2 covers 8 bases. Germline V gives CDR1 SNHLY, CDR2 FYNNEI. The CDR3 is made up of 15 amino acids. Trimming removed 7 bases from V and 0 bases from J; junction bases left unmatched: 6. The CDR3 sequence is CASKQRGPSTDTQYF. DNA of the CDR3: TGTGCCAGCAAGCAGCGGGGGCCTAGCACAGATACGCAGTATTTT.

V gene TRBV7-9 combines with J gene TRBJ1-6; D remains ambiguous. The germline gives CDR1 SEHNR, CDR2 FQNEAQ (reference sequence). V lost 0 bases, J lost 9 bases, and 12 bases lay in between. This CDR3 has 15 amino acids. The CDR3: CASSLAGSGGSPLHF. The DNA for the CDR3 is TGTGCCAGCAGCTTAGCGGGCTCGGGAGGTTCACCCCTCCACTTT.

This clone has just a few counts. Other DNA sequences of this sample code for an identical CDR3. The V and J genes are TRBV7-2 and TRBJ1-2; D is perhaps TRBD1 (5 bases). The CDR3 has 14 residues. Per germline, CDR1 SGHTA and CDR2 FQGNSA. V lost 4 bases, J lost 4 bases, and 13 bases lay in between. The CDR3 protein is CASSSSGGSYGYTF. The CDR3 DNA reads as TGTGCCAGCAGCTCCTCGGGGGGGAGCTATGGCTACACCTTC.

The CDR3 bases are TGTGCCAGCTCCTTTCAGGTTACAGATACGCAGTATTTT. Translating it yields CASSFQVTDTQYF. V is TRBV7-9 and J is TRBJ2-3; D gene uncertain. Germline V gene lookup returns CDR1 SEHNR and CDR2 FQNEAQ (reference sequence). The CDR3 is 13 amino acids. The germline V and J ends were trimmed by 8 bases and 3 bases, with 12 bases remaining between them.

This clone was detected only once. The chain uses TRBV7-8 and TRBJ2-2; 8 bases are a match to TRBD1. The germline V gene encodes CDR1 SGHVS and CDR2 FQNEAQ. The V segment lost 5 bases and the J segment 7 bases; nucleotides outside the gene matches: 12. The CDR3 contains 16 residues. In DNA, the CDR3 is TGTGCCAGCAGCCGCATCGGACAGGGCGCTAGCGGGGAGCTGTTTTTT. Residues: CASSRIGQGASGELFF.

This clone was detected a few times. The chain uses TRBV5-1 and TRBJ1-6; D is uncertain. This CDR3 is 15 amino acids long. V shed 0 bases and J shed 10 bases, with 14 bases lying between them. Germline assignment: CDR1 SGHRS and CDR2 YFSETQ. DNA of the CDR3: TGCGCCAGCAGCTTGGCTTCCAAGAGGGAATCACCCCTCCACTTT. Translation: CASSLASKRESPLHF.

On this clone itself: This specimen includes other DNA sequences encoding the same CDR3. The V gene is TRBV12-3 or TRBV12-4, the J gene TRBJ1-2; D may be TRBD1 (5 bases). Trimming took off 2 bases at V and 7 bases at J, with 8 bases between the two ends. The CDR3 runs 12 residues. CDR3 sequence (DNA): TGTGCCAGCAGTTTACAGGGAGGTGGCTACACCTTC. This gives the protein CASSLQGGGYTF.